What follows is one T cell receptor beta chain and its context. Its antigen is still unknown. No base quality information exists; no much larger clone differs at one position. The entry originates in a study of naive and memory T cell subsets (dated by TCRdb to 2016 to 2017). Study-level background: The figure summarizing these samples reported about 10 blood donors, 7 tuberculin skin test biopsies and 3 saline control biopsies. PCR2 was typically performed as a SYBR Green qPCR that was stopped at a set threshold, although end-point PCR (around 6 cycles) could be used instead for low-input samples.

CDR3 length: 14 amino acids, cysteine to phenylalanine. CDR3 DNA is the only sequence kept; it has 42 bases, read in frame from the first base. CDR1 and CDR2 (DFQATT, SNEGSKA) derive from the germline V gene (reference sequence). After removal of 6 bases from V and 4 bases from J, the junction retains 7 bases not matched to a gene. Study-level results and caveats: The RNA-based method was acknowledged to be potentially sensitive to changes in TCR transcripts with T cell activation and differentiation.

The study reported a robust and sensitive protocol to amplify, sequence and analyze TCRs, based on 3' ligation of a UMI-containing oligonucleotide to TCR cDNA. For whole blood analysis, over 2 ml of peripheral blood was collected from healthy adult volunteers into Tempus tubes, and RNA was extracted following the manufacturer's instructions. Before reverse transcription, total RNA that had not been cell sorted was treated with RQ1 DNase, with a target input of roughly 1 to 1,100 ng. Skin biopsy and whole blood libraries were made to test pipeline robustness in samples where T cells form a minority population. Library generation was performed with 5' RACE. Four rounds of PCR, run with the SP2 primer together with nested alpha and beta constant region primers, were used to amplify the ligated cDNA. For the blood and skin samples, reverse transcription of TCR RNA was done with SuperScript IV along with alpha and beta constant region primers. An oligonucleotide carrying the Illumina SP2 primer and a UMI was ligated to the cDNA 3' end using T4 RNA ligase 1. To prevent hairpin formation, the 12-nucleotide UMI was made up of two random hexamers with an eight-base spacer between them. TCR alpha and beta chain libraries were processed separately from the second PCR onward, with dual indexing for multiplexing. After pooling, the indexed libraries were analyzed by capillary electrophoresis and sequenced on either an Illumina MiSeq or NextSeq. PhiX DNA at roughly 5-8% was spiked into libraries to increase base diversity and improve cluster recognition. Regarding the original processing steps: Demultiplexor took UMIs from read 2, joined the UMIs to the TCR sequence from read 1, and separated reads according to sample indices. V and J genes and V-J junctions were identified by Decombinator, which gave every TCR a five-part identifier that included V and J deletions. UMIs were used by Collapsinator to correct sequencing errors and PCR amplification heterogeneity, so that a UMI-based abundance was obtained for each TCR. CDR3Translator turned identifiers into nucleotide sequence, translated that sequence into amino acids, and pulled out CDR3 regions based on terminal motifs. Error-corrected alpha and beta TCR counts from blood and skin were compared after normalization to input RNA amount. TCRdb trimmed public reads at Q25 via fastp, called clones via MiXCR and kept in-frame beta chains. Every CDR3 protein is listed once, alongside the most common genes and DNA of its rows. The V and J calls were determined by TCRdb, not by the authors. Present in this sample are about 59,000 distinct CDR3 sequences, roughly 8.1% of which were seen just once. The ten largest clones take up over 15% of the sample.

The source is a female donor in good health. This chain is built from TRBV20-1 and TRBJ2-7; TRBD2 aligns with 12 central bases. The bases read TGCAGTGCAAGACTAGCGGGAGTGCAGTACGAGCAGTACTTC. Translated, this is CSARLAGVQYEQYF.